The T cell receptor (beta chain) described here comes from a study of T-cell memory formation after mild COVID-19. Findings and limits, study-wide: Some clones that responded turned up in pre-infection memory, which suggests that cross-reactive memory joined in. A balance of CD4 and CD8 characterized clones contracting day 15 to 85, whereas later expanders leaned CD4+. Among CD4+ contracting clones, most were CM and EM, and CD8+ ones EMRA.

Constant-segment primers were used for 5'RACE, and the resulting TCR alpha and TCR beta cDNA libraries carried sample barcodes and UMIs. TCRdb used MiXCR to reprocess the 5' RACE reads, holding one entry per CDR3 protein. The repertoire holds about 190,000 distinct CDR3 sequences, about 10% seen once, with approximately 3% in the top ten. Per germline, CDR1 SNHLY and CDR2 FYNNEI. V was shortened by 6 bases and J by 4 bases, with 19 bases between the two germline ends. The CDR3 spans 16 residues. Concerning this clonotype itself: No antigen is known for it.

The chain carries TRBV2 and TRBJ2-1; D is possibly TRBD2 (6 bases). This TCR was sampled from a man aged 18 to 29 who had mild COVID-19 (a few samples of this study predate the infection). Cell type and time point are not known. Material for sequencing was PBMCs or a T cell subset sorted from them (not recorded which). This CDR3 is CASRGDWSSPYNEQFF. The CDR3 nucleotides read TGTGCCAGCAGGGGGGACTGGTCCTCCCCTTACAATGAGCAGTTCTTC. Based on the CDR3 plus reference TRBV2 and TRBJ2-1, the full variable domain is EPEVTQTPSHQVTQMGQEVILRCVPISNHLYFYWYRQILGQKVEFLVSFYNNEISEKSEIFDDQFSVERPDGSNFTLKIRSTKLEDSAMYFCASRGDWSSPYNEQFFGPGTRLTVL.